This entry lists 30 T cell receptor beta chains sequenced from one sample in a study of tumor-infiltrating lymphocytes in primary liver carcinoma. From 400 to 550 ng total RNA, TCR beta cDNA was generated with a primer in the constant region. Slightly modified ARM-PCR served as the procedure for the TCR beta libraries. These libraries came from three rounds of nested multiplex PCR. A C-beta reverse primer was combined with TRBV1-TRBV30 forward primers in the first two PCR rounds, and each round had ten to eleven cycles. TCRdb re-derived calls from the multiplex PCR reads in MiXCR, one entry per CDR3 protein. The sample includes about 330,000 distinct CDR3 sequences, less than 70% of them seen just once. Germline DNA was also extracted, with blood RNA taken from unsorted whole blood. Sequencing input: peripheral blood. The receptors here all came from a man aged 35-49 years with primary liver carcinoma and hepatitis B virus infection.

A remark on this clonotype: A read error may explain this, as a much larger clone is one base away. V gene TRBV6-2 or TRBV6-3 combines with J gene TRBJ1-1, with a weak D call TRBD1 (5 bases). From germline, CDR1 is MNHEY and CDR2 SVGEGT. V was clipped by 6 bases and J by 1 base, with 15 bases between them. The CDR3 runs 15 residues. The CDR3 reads CASRGVALQNTEAFF. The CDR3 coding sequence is TGTGCCAGCAGGGGGGTGGCTCTCCAGAACACTGAAGCTTTCTTT.

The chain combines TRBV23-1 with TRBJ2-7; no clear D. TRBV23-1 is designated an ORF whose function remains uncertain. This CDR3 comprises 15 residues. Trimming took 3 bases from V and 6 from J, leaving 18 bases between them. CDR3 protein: CASSHQVARAREQYF. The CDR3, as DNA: TGCGCCAGCAGTCACCAGGTGGCACGGGCCCGCGAGCAGTACTTC.

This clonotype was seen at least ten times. CDR3 residues: CSVETRDRGSDTQYF. CDR3 DNA: TGCAGCGTTGAAACCCGGGACAGGGGGTCAGATACGCAGTATTTT. The V call is TRBV29-1, the J call TRBJ2-3; 11 positions agree with TRBD1. J was trimmed by 4 bases and V by 2 bases; bases with no gene match: 5. The CDR3 is 15 residues long. The germline V gene has CDR1 SQVTM and CDR2 ANQGSEA.

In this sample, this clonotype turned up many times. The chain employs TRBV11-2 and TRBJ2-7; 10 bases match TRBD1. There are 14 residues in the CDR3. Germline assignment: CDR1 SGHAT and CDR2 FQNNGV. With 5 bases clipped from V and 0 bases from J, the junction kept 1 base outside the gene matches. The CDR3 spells CASSRTGGSYEQYF. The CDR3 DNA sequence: TGTGCCAGCAGCCGGACAGGGGGCTCCTACGAGCAGTACTTC.

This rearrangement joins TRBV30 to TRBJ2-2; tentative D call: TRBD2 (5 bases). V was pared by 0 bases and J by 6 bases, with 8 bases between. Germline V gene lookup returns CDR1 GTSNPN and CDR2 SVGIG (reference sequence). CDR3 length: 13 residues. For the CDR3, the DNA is TGTGCCTGGAGTGTAACGGGATCCGGGGAGCTGTTTTTT. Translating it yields CAWSVTGSGELFF.

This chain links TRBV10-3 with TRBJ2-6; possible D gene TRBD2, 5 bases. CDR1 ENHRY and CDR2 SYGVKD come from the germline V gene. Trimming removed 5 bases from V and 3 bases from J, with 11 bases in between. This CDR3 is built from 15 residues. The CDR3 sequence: CAISSDGGGANVLTF. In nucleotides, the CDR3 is TGTGCCATCAGTTCCGATGGAGGTGGGGCCAACGTCCTGACTTTC.

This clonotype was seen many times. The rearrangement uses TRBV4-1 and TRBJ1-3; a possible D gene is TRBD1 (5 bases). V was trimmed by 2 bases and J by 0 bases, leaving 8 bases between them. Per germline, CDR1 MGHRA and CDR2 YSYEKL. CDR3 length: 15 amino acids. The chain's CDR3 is CASSQPRGSGNTIYF. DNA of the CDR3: TGCGCCAGCAGCCAACCAAGGGGCTCTGGAAACACCATATATTTT.

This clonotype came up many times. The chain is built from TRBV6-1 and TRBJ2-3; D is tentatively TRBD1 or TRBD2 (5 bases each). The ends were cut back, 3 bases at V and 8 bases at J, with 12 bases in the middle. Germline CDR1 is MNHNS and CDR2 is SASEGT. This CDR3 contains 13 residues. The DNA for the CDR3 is TGTGCCAGCAGTGATGGGACCGCCGGTACGCAGTATTTT. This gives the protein CASSDGTAGTQYF.

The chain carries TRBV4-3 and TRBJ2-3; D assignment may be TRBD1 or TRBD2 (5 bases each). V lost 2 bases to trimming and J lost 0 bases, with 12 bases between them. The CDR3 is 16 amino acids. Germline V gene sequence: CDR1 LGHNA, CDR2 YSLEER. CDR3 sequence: CASSQFTRDSTDTQYF. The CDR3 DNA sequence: TGCGCCAGCAGCCAATTTACCCGGGACAGCACAGATACGCAGTATTTT.

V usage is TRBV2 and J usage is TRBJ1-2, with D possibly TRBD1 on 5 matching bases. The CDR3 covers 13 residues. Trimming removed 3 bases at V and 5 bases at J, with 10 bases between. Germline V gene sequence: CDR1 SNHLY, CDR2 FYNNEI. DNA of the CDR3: TGTGCCAGCAGTGACCCCAGGGAGTATGGCTACACCTTC. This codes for CASSDPREYGYTF. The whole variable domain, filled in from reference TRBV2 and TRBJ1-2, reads EPEVTQTPSHQVTQMGQEVILRCVPISNHLYFYWYRQILGQKVEFLVSFYNNEISEKSEIFDDQFSVERPDGSNFTLKIRSTKLEDSAMYFCASSDPREYGYTFGSGTRLTVV.

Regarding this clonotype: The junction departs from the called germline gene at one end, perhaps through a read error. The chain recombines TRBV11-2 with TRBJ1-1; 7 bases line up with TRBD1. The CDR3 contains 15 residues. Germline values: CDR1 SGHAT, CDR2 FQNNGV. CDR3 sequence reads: CASGLTGVWNTEAFF. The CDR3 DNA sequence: TGTGCCAGCGGCTTAACAGGGGTCTGGAACACCGAAGCTTTCTTT.

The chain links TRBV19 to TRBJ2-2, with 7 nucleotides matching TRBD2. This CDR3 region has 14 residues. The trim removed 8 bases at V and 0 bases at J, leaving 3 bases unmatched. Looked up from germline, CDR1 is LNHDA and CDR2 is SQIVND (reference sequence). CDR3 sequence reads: CASQGLANTGELFF. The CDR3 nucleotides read TGTGCCAGTCAAGGACTAGCGAACACCGGGGAGCTGTTTTTT. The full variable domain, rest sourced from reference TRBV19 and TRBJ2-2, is DGGITQSPKYLFRKEGQNVTLSCEQNLNHDAMYWYRQDPGQGLRLIYYSQIVNDFQKGDIAEGYSVSREKKESFPLTVTSAQKNPTAFYLCASQGLANTGELFFGEGSRLTVL.

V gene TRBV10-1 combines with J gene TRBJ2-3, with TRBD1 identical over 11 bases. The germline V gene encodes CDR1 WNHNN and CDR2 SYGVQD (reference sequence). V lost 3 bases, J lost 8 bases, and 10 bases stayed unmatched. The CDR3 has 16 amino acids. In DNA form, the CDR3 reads TGCGCCAGCAGTGAAGAGGACAGGGGGCCGGAGGGTACGCAGTATTTT. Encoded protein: CASSEEDRGPEGTQYF.

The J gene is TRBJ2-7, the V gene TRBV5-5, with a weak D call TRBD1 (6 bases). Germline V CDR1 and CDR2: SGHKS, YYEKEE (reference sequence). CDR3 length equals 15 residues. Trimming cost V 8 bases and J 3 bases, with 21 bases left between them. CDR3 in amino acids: CARIGWTDTIYEQYF. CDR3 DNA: TGTGCCAGGATAGGGTGGACAGACACAATCTACGAGCAGTACTTC.

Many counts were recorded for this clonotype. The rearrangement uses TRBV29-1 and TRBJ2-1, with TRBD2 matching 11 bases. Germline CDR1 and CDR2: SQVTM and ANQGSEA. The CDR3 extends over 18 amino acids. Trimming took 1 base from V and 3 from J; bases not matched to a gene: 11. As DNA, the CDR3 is TGCAGCGTTGAAGCGACTAGCGGGAACCCCTTGGGCTACAATGAGCAGTTCTTC. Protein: CSVEATSGNPLGYNEQFF.

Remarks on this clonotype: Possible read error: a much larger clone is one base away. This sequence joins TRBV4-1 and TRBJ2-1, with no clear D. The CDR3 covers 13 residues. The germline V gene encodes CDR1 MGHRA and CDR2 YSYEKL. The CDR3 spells CASSQVGNNGQFF. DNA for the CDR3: TGCGCCAGCAGCCAAGTGGGGAACAATGGGCAGTTCTTC.

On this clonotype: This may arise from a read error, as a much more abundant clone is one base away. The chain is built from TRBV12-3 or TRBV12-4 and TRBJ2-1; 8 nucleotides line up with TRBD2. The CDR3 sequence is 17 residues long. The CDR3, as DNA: TGTGCCAGCAGCCCGGGGAGCGGGAGAGGGTCCTACGATGAGCAGTTCTTC. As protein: CASSPGSGRGSYDEQFF.

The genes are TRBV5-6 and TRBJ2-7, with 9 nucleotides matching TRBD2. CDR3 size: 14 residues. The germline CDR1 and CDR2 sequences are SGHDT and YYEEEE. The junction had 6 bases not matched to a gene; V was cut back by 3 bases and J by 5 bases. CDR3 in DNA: TGTGCCAGCAGCTGGGCTAGCGGGGCCCACGAGCAGTACTTC. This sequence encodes CASSWASGAHEQYF.

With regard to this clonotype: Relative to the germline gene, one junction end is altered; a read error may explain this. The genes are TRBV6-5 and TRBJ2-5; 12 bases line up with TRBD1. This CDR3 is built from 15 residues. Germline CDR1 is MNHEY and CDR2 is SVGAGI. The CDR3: CASSKGTGGWETLYF. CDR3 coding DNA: TGTGCCAGCAGTAAGGGGACAGGGGGCTGGGAGACCCTGTACTTC.

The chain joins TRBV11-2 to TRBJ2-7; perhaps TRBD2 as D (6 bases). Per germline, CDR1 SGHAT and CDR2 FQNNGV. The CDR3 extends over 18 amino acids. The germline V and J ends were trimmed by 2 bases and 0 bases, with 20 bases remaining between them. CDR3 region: CASSLHPLTRGTSYEQYF. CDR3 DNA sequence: TGTGCCAGCAGCTTACACCCCCTGACTAGAGGGACCTCCTACGAGCAGTACTTC.

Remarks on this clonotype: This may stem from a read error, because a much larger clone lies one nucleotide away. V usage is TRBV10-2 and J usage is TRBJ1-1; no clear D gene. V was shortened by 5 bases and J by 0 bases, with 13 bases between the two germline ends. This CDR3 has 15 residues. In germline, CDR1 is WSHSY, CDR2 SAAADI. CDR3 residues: CASSQPHRLNTEAFF. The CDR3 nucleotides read TGCGCCAGCAGTCAACCGCACAGATTGAACACTGAAGCTTTCTTT.

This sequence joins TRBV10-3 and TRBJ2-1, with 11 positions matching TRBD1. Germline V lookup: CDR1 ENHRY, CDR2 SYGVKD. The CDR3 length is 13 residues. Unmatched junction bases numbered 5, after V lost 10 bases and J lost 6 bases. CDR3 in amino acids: CATRDRGFNEQFF. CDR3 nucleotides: TGTGCCACCCGGGACAGGGGGTTCAATGAGCAGTTCTTC.

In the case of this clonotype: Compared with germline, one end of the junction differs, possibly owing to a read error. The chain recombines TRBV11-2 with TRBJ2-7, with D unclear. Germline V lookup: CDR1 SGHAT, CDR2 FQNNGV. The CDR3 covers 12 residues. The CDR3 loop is CASSFESYEQCF. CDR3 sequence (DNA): TGTGCCAGCAGCTTTGAGTCCTACGAGCAGTGCTTC.

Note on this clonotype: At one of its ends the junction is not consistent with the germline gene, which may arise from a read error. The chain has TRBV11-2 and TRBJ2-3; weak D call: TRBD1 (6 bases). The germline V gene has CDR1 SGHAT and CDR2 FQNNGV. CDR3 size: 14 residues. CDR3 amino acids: CASGSNGGTYTQYF. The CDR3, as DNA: TGTGCCAGCGGCTCGAATGGGGGCACATATACGCAGTATTTT.

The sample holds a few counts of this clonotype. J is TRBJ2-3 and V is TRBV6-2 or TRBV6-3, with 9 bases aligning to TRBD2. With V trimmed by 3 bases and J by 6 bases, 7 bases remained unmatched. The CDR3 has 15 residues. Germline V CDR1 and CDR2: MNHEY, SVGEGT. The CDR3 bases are TGTGCCAGCAGTTATATCGGGACTAGCCAGGATACGCAGTATTTT. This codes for CASSYIGTSQDTQYF.

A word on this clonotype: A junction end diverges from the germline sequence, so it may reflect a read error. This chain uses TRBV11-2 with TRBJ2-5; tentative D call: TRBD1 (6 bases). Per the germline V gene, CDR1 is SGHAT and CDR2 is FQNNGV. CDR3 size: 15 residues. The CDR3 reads CASGLEGNREETQYF. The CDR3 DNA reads TGTGCCAGCGGCTTAGAAGGTAACAGGGAGGAGACCCAGTACTTC. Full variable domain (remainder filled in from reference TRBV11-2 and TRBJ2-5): EAGVAQSPRYKIIEKRQSVAFWCNPISGHATLYWYQQILGQGPKLLIQFQNNGVVDDSQLPKDRFSAERLKGVDSTLKIQPAKLEDSAVYLCASGLEGNREETQYFGPGTRLLVL.

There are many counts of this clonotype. The CDR3, as DNA: TGTGCCAGCAGCTCCAACGCCAGGACAGCCCAGTACTTC. It codes for CASSSNARTAQYF. This sequence joins TRBV11-2 and TRBJ2-7, with a tentative D call TRBD1 (6 bases). Germline loops: CDR1 SGHAT, CDR2 FQNNGV. V was cut by 4 bases and J by 10 bases, with 17 bases left in between. The CDR3 has 13 residues.

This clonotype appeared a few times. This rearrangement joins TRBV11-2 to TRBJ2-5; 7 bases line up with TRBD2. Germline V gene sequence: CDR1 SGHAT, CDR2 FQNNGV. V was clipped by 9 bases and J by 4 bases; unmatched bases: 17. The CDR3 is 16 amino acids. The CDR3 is CARSLVPGGMGETQYF. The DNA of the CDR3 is TGTGCCAGGAGTTTAGTACCGGGAGGTATGGGAGAGACCCAGTACTTC.

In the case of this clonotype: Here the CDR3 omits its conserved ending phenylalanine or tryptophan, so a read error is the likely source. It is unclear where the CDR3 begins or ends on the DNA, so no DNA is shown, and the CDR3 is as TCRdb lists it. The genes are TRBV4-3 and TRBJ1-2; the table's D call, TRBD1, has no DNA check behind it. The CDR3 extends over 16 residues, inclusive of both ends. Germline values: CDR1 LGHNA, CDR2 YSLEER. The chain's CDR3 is CASSQEAGQRFYGYIS.

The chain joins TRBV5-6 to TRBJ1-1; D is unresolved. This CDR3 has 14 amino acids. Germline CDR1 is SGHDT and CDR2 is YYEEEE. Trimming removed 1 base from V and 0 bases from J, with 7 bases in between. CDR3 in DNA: TGTGCCAGCAGCTTGCGACTGTTGAACACTGAAGCTTTCTTT. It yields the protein CASSLRLLNTEAFF. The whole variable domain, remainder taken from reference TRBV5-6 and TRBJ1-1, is DAGVTQSPTHLIKTRGQQVTLRCSPKSGHDTVSWYQQALGQGPQFIFQYYEEEERQRGNFPDRFSGHQFPNYSSELNVNALLLGDSALYLCASSLRLLNTEAFFGQGTRLTVV.